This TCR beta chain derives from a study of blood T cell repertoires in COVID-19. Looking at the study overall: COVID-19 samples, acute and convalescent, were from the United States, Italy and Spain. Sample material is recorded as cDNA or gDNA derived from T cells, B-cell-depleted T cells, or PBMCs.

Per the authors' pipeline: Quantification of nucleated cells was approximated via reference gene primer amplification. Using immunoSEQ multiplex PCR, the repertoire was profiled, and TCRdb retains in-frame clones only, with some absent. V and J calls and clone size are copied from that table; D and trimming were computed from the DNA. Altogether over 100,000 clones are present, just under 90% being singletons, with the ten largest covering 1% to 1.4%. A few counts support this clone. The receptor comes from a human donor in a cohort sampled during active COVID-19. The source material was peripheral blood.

CDR3 nucleotides: TGTGCCAGCAGCCAAGAGGGACTTAACGGTGACTATGGCTACACCTTC. Residues: CASSQEGLNGDYGYTF. The chain couples TRBV4-2 to TRBJ1-2; TRBD1 might be the D (5 bases). This CDR3 contains 16 residues. Germline V gene data show CDR1 as LGHNA and CDR2 as YNFKEQ. Trimming left V 0 bases short and J 3 bases short, with 14 bases between.